This T cell receptor (beta chain) came from a study of lymphopenia after photon versus proton radiotherapy. The CDR3 sequence is 15 residues long. From germline, CDR1 is SGHAT and CDR2 FQNNGV. Trimming removed 5 bases from V and 0 bases from J; junction bases left unmatched: 2. Note on this clone: Its antigen remains unidentified.

Sequencing was performed with immunoSEQ multiplex PCR; in TCRdb, only in-frame clones are kept and a portion is missing. The sample lists about 2,900 clones, roughly 93% seen once, with about 2% in the top ten. Study-wide results and caveats: Only patients who died were analyzed for survival; proton advantage is unproven.

This chain connects TRBV11-2 to TRBJ2-1; 9 bases map to TRBD2. Sequences were derived from peripheral blood, sampled from a patient treated with photon-based radiotherapy. This receptor was obtained from a woman in her 70s with pancreatic cancer. CDR3 sequence reads: CASSRSGSSYNEQFF. CDR3 DNA: TGTGCCAGCAGCCGTAGCGGGAGCTCCTACAATGAGCAGTTCTTC.